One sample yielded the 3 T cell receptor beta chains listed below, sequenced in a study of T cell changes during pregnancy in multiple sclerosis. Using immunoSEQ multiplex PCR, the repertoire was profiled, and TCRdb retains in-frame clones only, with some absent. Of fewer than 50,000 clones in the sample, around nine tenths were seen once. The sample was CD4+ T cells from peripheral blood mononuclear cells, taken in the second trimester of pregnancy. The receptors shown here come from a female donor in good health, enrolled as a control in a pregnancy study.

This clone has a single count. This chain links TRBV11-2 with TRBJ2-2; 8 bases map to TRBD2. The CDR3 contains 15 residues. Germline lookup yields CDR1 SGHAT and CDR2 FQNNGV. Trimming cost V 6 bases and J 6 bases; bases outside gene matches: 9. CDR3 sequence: CASRAGTSAAGELFF. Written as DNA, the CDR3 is TGTGCCAGCAGAGCGGGGACTAGTGCGGCCGGGGAGCTGTTTTTT.

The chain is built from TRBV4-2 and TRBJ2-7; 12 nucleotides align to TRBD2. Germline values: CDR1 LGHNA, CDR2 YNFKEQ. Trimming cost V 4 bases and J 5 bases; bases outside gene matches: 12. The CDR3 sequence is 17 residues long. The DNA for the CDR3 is TGTGCCAGCAGCCCGAGGGTAACTAGCGGGGGGATCCACGAGCAGTACTTC. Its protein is CASSPRVTSGGIHEQYF.

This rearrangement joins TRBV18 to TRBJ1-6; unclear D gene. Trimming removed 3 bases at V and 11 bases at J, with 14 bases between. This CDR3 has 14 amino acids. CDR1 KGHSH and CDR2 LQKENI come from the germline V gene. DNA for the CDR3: TGTGCCAGCTCACCCCCAAGTGGCAGTCCACCCCTCCACTTT. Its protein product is CASSPPSGSPPLHF.